The clone carrying this T cell receptor (beta chain) was seen once. Repertoires were generated with immunoSEQ multiplex PCR, while TCRdb's copy carries only in-frame clones and drops some. The data hold under 20,000 clones, with about four fifths observed a single time. The sample is drawn from a study of PD-1 blockade in classical Hodgkin lymphoma. Germline CDR1 and CDR2: SGHDT and YYEEEE. The V and J ends lost 4 bases and 8 bases, in that order; junction bases with no gene match: 3. The CDR3 has 14 residues. Each patient experienced a relapse that followed autologous stem cell transplantation, and brentuximab vedotin exposure varied.

This material consisted of peripheral blood mononuclear cells (PBMCs), taken before the second cycle of nivolumab. J is TRBJ1-6 and V is TRBV5-6; 10 bases agree with TRBD1. The source of this sequence is a human donor with classical Hodgkin lymphoma. CDR3 DNA sequence: TGTGCCAGCAGCCCCGGGACAGGGGATTCACCCCTCCACTTT. It translates to CASSPGTGDSPLHF.